These T cell receptor beta chains were read from a single sample in a study of Ad26.COV2.S vaccination and SARS-CoV-2 variants. Sequenced by immunoSEQ multiplex PCR; TCRdb stores in-frame clones only, minus some. Of roughly 380,000 clones listed, around 86% were seen once; the top ten hold around 3.5%. The starting material was peripheral blood, obtained in a trial of Ad26.COV2.S vaccine versus placebo. The receptors shown here come from a person between 18 and 65 years old who received the Ad26.COV2.S COVID-19 vaccine or a placebo. Each CDR3 is given with its conserved first and last residue. Each record gives: J gene, D gene, V gene, clone size, CDR3 DNA, CDR3 protein. A D gene is named only where the DNA matches it firmly. Part of the rows lack a size; the others show once, few, many or a class for expanded clones.

j_gene: TRBJ2-2; d_gene: TRBD1; v_gene: TRBV9; abundance: once; CDR3nt: TGTGCCAGCAGCGAGGGGACAGGGGGCTTCACCGGGGAGCTGTTTTTT; CDR3aa: CASSEGTGGFTGELFF
j_gene: TRBJ2-7; d_gene: -; v_gene: TRBV9; abundance: -; CDR3nt: TGTGCCAGTGGGGCAGGTGGGGACATCGGGGAGCAGTACTTC; CDR3aa: CASGAGGDIGEQYF
j_gene: TRBJ2-1; d_gene: -; v_gene: TRBV18; abundance: -; CDR3nt: TGTGCCAGCTCAGATTTAAGTGGGAATGAGCAGTTCTTC; CDR3aa: CASSDLSGNEQFF
j_gene: TRBJ2-7; d_gene: -; v_gene: TRBV5-1; abundance: -; CDR3nt: TGCGCCAGCAGCTTGATCGGGCAGGGGATTTACGAGCAGTACTTC; CDR3aa: CASSLIGQGIYEQYF
j_gene: TRBJ2-7; d_gene: TRBD1; v_gene: TRBV5-1; abundance: -; CDR3nt: TGCGCCAGCAGCTTGGATGGGACAGGGATTGACGAGCAGTACTTC; CDR3aa: CASSLDGTGIDEQYF
j_gene: TRBJ2-7; d_gene: -; v_gene: TRBV12-3/TRBV12-4; abundance: -; CDR3nt: TGTGCCAGCAGTTCAGGCCCCTACGAGCAGTACTTC; CDR3aa: CASSSGPYEQYF
j_gene: TRBJ2-3; d_gene: TRBD2; v_gene: TRBV29-1; abundance: -; CDR3nt: TGCAGCGTTGAAGATTGGGGGACTACTAGCACAGATACGCAGTATTTT; CDR3aa: CSVEDWGTTSTDTQYF
j_gene: TRBJ2-3; d_gene: TRBD2; v_gene: TRBV4-3; abundance: -; CDR3nt: TGCGCCAGCAGCCAGAGCGGGGGGGCGGCAGATACGCAGTATTTT; CDR3aa: CASSQSGGAADTQYF
j_gene: TRBJ2-4; d_gene: TRBD2; v_gene: TRBV4-1; abundance: -; CDR3nt: TGCGCCAGCAGCCAAGATTTGCTAGCGGTGTGGAACATTCAGTACTTC; CDR3aa: CASSQDLLAVWNIQYF
j_gene: TRBJ1-5; d_gene: -; v_gene: TRBV5-1; abundance: -; CDR3nt: TGCGCCAGCTCCTATCTAGGTCCGAATCAGCCCCAGCATTTT; CDR3aa: CASSYLGPNQPQHF
j_gene: TRBJ2-3; d_gene: TRBD2; v_gene: TRBV4-2; abundance: -; CDR3nt: TGTGCCAGCAGCCAAGTGTTGACTAGCGGGGCCGATACGCAGTATTTT; CDR3aa: CASSQVLTSGADTQYF
j_gene: TRBJ1-6; d_gene: -; v_gene: TRBV10-3; abundance: -; CDR3nt: TGTGCCATCAGTGGTACCGGGGACGATTCACCCCTCCACTTT; CDR3aa: CAISGTGDDSPLHF
j_gene: TRBJ2-7; d_gene: TRBD1; v_gene: TRBV27; abundance: -; CDR3nt: TGTGCCAGCAGTTCGACAGGGGGCTACGAGCAGTACTTC; CDR3aa: CASSSTGGYEQYF
j_gene: TRBJ2-2; d_gene: -; v_gene: TRBV3-1/TRBV3-2; abundance: -; CDR3nt: TGTGCCAGCAGCCAAGAGAGGCTCATCACCGGGGAGCTGTTTTTT; CDR3aa: CASSQERLITGELFF
j_gene: TRBJ2-7; d_gene: -; v_gene: TRBV19; abundance: -; CDR3nt: TGTGCCAGTAGTAAGGGCAGGACCTATGGGGTTTACGAGCAGTACTTC; CDR3aa: CASSKGRTYGVYEQYF
j_gene: TRBJ1-2; d_gene: -; v_gene: TRBV6-5; abundance: -; CDR3nt: TGTGCCAGCAGTTCTCCCCGCGGGGGAGTGGTCTATGGCTACACCTTC; CDR3aa: CASSSPRGGVVYGYTF
j_gene: TRBJ1-2; d_gene: -; v_gene: TRBV6-4; abundance: -; CDR3nt: TGTGCCAGAATCCCCACCTACTATCATGGCTACACCTTC; CDR3aa: CARIPTYYHGYTF
j_gene: TRBJ1-5; d_gene: -; v_gene: TRBV15; abundance: once; CDR3nt: TGTGCCACCAGCTTCTGGGGACTCCGGGACAACCATAGCAATCAGCCCCAGCATTTT; CDR3aa: CATSFWGLRDNHSNQPQHF
j_gene: TRBJ1-2; d_gene: -; v_gene: TRBV3-1/TRBV3-2; abundance: -; CDR3nt: TGTGCCAGCAGCCGAGGGTCTGGACCTTATGGCTACACCTTC; CDR3aa: CASSRGSGPYGYTF
j_gene: TRBJ1-4; d_gene: -; v_gene: TRBV19; abundance: -; CDR3nt: TGTGCCAGTAGTATCAGTTCTTCTAATGAAAAACTGTTTTTT; CDR3aa: CASSISSSNEKLFF
j_gene: TRBJ1-1; d_gene: -; v_gene: TRBV18; abundance: -; CDR3nt: TGTGCCAGCTCGCCGGGGCGCACTGAAGCTTTCTTT; CDR3aa: CASSPGRTEAFF
j_gene: TRBJ2-3; d_gene: TRBD1; v_gene: TRBV23-1; abundance: -; CDR3nt: TGCGCCAGCAGTCAAAGGGACAGGGGGTCCCGCACAGATACGCAGTATTTT; CDR3aa: CASSQRDRGSRTDTQYF
j_gene: TRBJ2-5; d_gene: -; v_gene: TRBV4-1; abundance: -; CDR3nt: TGCGCCAGCAGCCAGGGGGGACTGCAAGAGACCCAGTACTTC; CDR3aa: CASSQGGLQETQYF
j_gene: TRBJ2-7; d_gene: -; v_gene: TRBV7-2; abundance: -; CDR3nt: TGTGCCAGCAGCCCCTACAGGACGGGTCCCTACGAGCAGTACTTC; CDR3aa: CASSPYRTGPYEQYF
j_gene: TRBJ1-4; d_gene: -; v_gene: TRBV23-1; abundance: -; CDR3nt: TGCGCCAGCCTTAATAGGAAGGGGGATGAAAAACTGTTTTTT; CDR3aa: CASLNRKGDEKLFF
j_gene: TRBJ2-3; d_gene: -; v_gene: TRBV3-1/TRBV3-2; abundance: -; CDR3nt: TGTGCCAGCAGCATGGGGAACACAGATACGCAGTATTTT; CDR3aa: CASSMGNTDTQYF
j_gene: TRBJ1-2; d_gene: TRBD1; v_gene: TRBV19; abundance: -; CDR3nt: TGTGCCAGTAGTATCCTCATGGGACAGGACTATGGCTACACCTTC; CDR3aa: CASSILMGQDYGYTF
j_gene: TRBJ1-5; d_gene: -; v_gene: TRBV6-4; abundance: once; CDR3nt: TGTGCCAGCAGTAAGGAGAGCAATCAGCCCCAGCATTTT; CDR3aa: CASSKESNQPQHF
j_gene: TRBJ2-7; d_gene: TRBD1; v_gene: TRBV5-1; abundance: -; CDR3nt: TGCGCCAGCAGCTTGGCCCAGGGGGCAGTCGAGCAGTACTTC; CDR3aa: CASSLAQGAVEQYF
j_gene: TRBJ2-2; d_gene: TRBD1; v_gene: TRBV28; abundance: once; CDR3nt: TGTGCCAGCAGTTCCAACCTCGGGACAGGGGACACCGGGGAGCTGTTTTTT; CDR3aa: CASSSNLGTGDTGELFF
j_gene: TRBJ2-2; d_gene: -; v_gene: TRBV9; abundance: few; CDR3nt: TGTGCCAGCAGCTCCTACACCGGGGAGCTGTTTTTT; CDR3aa: CASSSYTGELFF
j_gene: TRBJ2-3; d_gene: TRBD2; v_gene: TRBV7-9; abundance: -; CDR3nt: TGTGCCAGCAGCCCGTGGACTAGCGGTTTCACAGATACGCAGTATTTT; CDR3aa: CASSPWTSGFTDTQYF
j_gene: TRBJ2-2; d_gene: -; v_gene: TRBV19; abundance: -; CDR3nt: TGTGCCAGTAGTATGGCTACAGGGAGGGCCACCGGGGAGCTGTTTTTT; CDR3aa: CASSMATGRATGELFF
j_gene: TRBJ2-5; d_gene: -; v_gene: TRBV5-8; abundance: -; CDR3nt: TGTGCCAGCAGTAAGCGGACATACCAAGAGACCCAGTACTTC; CDR3aa: CASSKRTYQETQYF
j_gene: TRBJ2-5; d_gene: TRBD1; v_gene: TRBV4-3; abundance: once; CDR3nt: TGCGCCAGCAGCCAAGATCCGGGACAGCAAATCACCCAGTACTTC; CDR3aa: CASSQDPGQQITQYF
j_gene: TRBJ2-5; d_gene: TRBD2; v_gene: TRBV9; abundance: -; CDR3nt: TGTGCCAGCAGCGTAGATCTGCGGGAGGAGACCCAGTACTTC; CDR3aa: CASSVDLREETQYF
j_gene: TRBJ2-7; d_gene: -; v_gene: TRBV4-1; abundance: -; CDR3nt: TGCGCCAGCAGCCCCTTTACAGGACCCTACGAGCAGTACTTC; CDR3aa: CASSPFTGPYEQYF
j_gene: TRBJ1-1; d_gene: -; v_gene: TRBV19; abundance: -; CDR3nt: TGTGCCAGTAGTCTCCAGGGGAACACTGAAGCTTTCTTT; CDR3aa: CASSLQGNTEAFF
j_gene: TRBJ1-3; d_gene: -; v_gene: TRBV7-9; abundance: few; CDR3nt: TGTGCCAGCAGCTTAGGGACCCCAGCTGACACCATATATTTT; CDR3aa: CASSLGTPADTIYF
j_gene: TRBJ1-1; d_gene: -; v_gene: TRBV23-1; abundance: -; CDR3nt: TGCGCCAGCAGTCTTGACCCGAAAAGGGCAGTGGAGACTGAAGCTTTCTTT; CDR3aa: CASSLDPKRAVETEAFF
j_gene: TRBJ1-4; d_gene: TRBD1; v_gene: TRBV9; abundance: -; CDR3nt: TGTGCCAGCAGCGCCCGGACAGGTCCTAATGAAAAACTGTTTTTT; CDR3aa: CASSARTGPNEKLFF
j_gene: TRBJ1-6; d_gene: -; v_gene: TRBV3-1/TRBV3-2; abundance: -; CDR3nt: TGTGCCAGCAGCCCACCACGAAACACAGGGATCAATTCACCCCTCCACTTT; CDR3aa: CASSPPRNTGINSPLHF
j_gene: TRBJ1-4; d_gene: -; v_gene: TRBV5-1; abundance: -; CDR3nt: TGCGCCAGCAGCTTGGTGGGGGGCGCAACTAATGAAAAACTGTTTTTT; CDR3aa: CASSLVGGATNEKLFF
j_gene: TRBJ1-3; d_gene: TRBD1; v_gene: TRBV4-1; abundance: -; CDR3nt: TGCGCCAGCAGCCAAATAGGGACAGGGGGCGCGGGTGGAAACACCATATATTTT; CDR3aa: CASSQIGTGGAGGNTIYF
j_gene: TRBJ2-5; d_gene: -; v_gene: TRBV5-5; abundance: -; CDR3nt: TGTGCCAGCAGCTTGGCCAGGGGTGAGACCCAGTACTTC; CDR3aa: CASSLARGETQYF
j_gene: TRBJ1-5; d_gene: -; v_gene: TRBV9; abundance: once; CDR3nt: TGTGCCAGCAGCGTAGATTGGGTTCCTCAGCCCCAGCATTTT; CDR3aa: CASSVDWVPQPQHF